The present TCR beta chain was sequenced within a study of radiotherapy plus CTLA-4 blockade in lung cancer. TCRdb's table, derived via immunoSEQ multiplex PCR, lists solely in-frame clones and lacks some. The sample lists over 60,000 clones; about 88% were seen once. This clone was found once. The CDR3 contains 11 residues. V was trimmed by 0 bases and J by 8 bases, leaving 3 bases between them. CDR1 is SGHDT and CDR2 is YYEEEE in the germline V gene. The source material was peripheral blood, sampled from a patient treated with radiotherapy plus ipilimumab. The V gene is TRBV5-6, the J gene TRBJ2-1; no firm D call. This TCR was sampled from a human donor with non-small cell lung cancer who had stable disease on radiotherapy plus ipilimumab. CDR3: CASSLADEQFF. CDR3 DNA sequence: TGTGCCAGCAGCTTGGCTGATGAGCAGTTCTTC.